The next 21 T cell receptor beta chains were all read from a single sample in a study of blood T cell repertoires in COVID-19. Profiled with immunoSEQ multiplex PCR; TCRdb holds only in-frame clones, not every one. The data contain 150,000 or so clones, about 80% of them singletons. The sample taken for sequencing was peripheral blood. The receptors here all came from a man in his fifties or sixties with acute or convalescent COVID-19.

The chain couples TRBV12-3 or TRBV12-4 to TRBJ1-6; TRBD1 matches 9 bases. The CDR3 spans 13 residues. The V and J ends lost 7 bases and 10 bases, in that order; junction bases with no gene match: 5. The CDR3 DNA is TGTGCCAGCACCCGGGACAGGGTATCACCCCTCCACTTT. Amino acids: CASTRDRVSPLHF.

The chain couples TRBV9 to TRBJ1-3; D is perhaps TRBD1 (5 bases). V gave up 6 bases and J gave up 6 bases, with 16 bases separating them. The CDR3 loop spans 14 amino acids. Germline CDR1 reads SGDLS; CDR2 reads YYNGEE. The chain's CDR3 is CASNTGQGANTIYF. The CDR3 DNA reads as TGTGCCAGCAATACGGGCCAGGGCGCAAACACCATATATTTT.

This chain links TRBV7-2 with TRBJ2-7, with 9 bases lining up with TRBD2. CDR1 is SGHTA and CDR2 is FQGNSA in the germline V gene. Trimming at V came to 6 bases and at J to 6 bases, leaving 15 bases not matched to a gene. The CDR3 runs to 16 residues. DNA of the CDR3: TGTGCCAGCAGTAATAACGTGTTTAGCGGGAGCGTCGAGCAGTACTTC. It encodes CASSNNVFSGSVEQYF.

There are a few counts of this clone. The rearrangement uses TRBV7-2 and TRBJ1-3; TRBD1 matches at 7 bases. Germline V lookup: CDR1 SGHTA, CDR2 FQGNSA. This CDR3 is built from 15 residues. V lost 3 bases, J lost 4 bases, and 6 bases stayed unmatched. The CDR3 loop reads CASSFDRARGNTIYF. CDR3 in DNA: TGTGCCAGCAGCTTTGACAGGGCCAGGGGAAACACCATATATTTT.

V and J are TRBV20-1 and TRBJ1-2; a weak D match, TRBD1 (5 bases). Germline V gives CDR1 DFQATT, CDR2 SNEGSKA (reference sequence). The V end lost 5 bases, the J end lost 4 bases, and 8 bases lay between the germline ends. CDR3 size: 11 residues. The DNA for the CDR3 is TGCAGTGCTGGGGGGGGCTATGGCTACACCTTC. Residues: CSAGGGYGYTF.

Only one count was recorded for this clone. The rearrangement uses TRBV5-4 and TRBJ1-2; the match to TRBD1 covers 7 bases. V shed 4 bases, J shed 0 bases, and the junction held 9 bases outside the gene matches. Germline CDR1 and CDR2: SGHNT and YYREEE (reference sequence). This CDR3 contains 16 residues. CDR3 sequence reads: CASSHMWDSSNYGYTF. The DNA of the CDR3 is TGTGCCAGCAGCCACATGTGGGACAGTTCTAACTATGGCTACACCTTC.

J is TRBJ1-4 and V is TRBV5-5; 7 nucleotides align to TRBD1. The CDR3 is 16 residues long. Germline loops: CDR1 SGHKS, CDR2 YYEKEE (reference sequence). V lost 1 base to trimming and J lost 2 bases; unmatched junction nucleotides: 5. The CDR3 protein is CASSLTGARTNEKLFF. CDR3 nucleotide sequence: TGTGCCAGCAGCTTGACAGGGGCCAGGACTAATGAAAAACTGTTTTTT.

The rearrangement uses TRBV6-2 or TRBV6-3 and TRBJ1-6, with D unclear. The CDR3 sequence is 16 residues long. Trimming took off 4 bases at V and 2 bases at J, with 12 bases between the two ends. Germline loops: CDR1 MNHEY, CDR2 SVGEGT. In DNA form, the CDR3 reads TGTGCCAGCAGTTCCGCAACCGGGGCCTATAATTCACCCCTCCACTTT. It is translated as CASSSATGAYNSPLHF.

This clone appeared a single time. V and J are TRBV7-2 and TRBJ2-1, with D tentatively TRBD2 (5 bases). The CDR3 length is 15 residues. Germline CDR1 is SGHTA and CDR2 is FQGNSA. V lost 5 bases and J lost 7, with 18 bases in between. Here the CDR3 reads CASSQSPGRTNEQFF. CDR3 nucleotide sequence: TGTGCCAGCAGCCAATCCCCCGGACGGACTAATGAGCAGTTCTTC.

The chain employs TRBV5-1 and TRBJ2-3, with a weak D call TRBD1 (6 bases). Deletions cut 5 bases from V and 1 base from J, with 8 bases between. CDR1 and CDR2 (germline): SGHRS, YFSETQ. The CDR3 totals 13 residues. CDR3 residues: CASRRQGTDTQYF. As DNA, the CDR3 is TGCGCCAGCAGACGACAGGGCACAGATACGCAGTATTTT.

The chain employs TRBV9 and TRBJ1-6; D might be TRBD1 (6 bases). The CDR3 sequence is 15 residues long. Trimming stripped 0 bases from V and 9 bases from J, with 13 bases between. Germline V gene sequence: CDR1 SGDLS, CDR2 YYNGEE. CDR3 DNA: TGTGCCAGCAGCGTAGTGGGACAAGGTGGTTCACCCCTCCACTTT. Its protein is CASSVVGQGGSPLHF. Variable domain in full (rest from reference TRBV9 and TRBJ1-6): DSGVTQTPKHLITATGQRVTLRCSPRSGDLSVYWYQQSLDQGLQFLIQYYNGEERAKGNILERFSAQQFPDLHSELNLSSLELGDSALYFCASSVVGQGGSPLHFGNGTRLTVT.

This chain uses TRBV4-3 with TRBJ2-3; the match to TRBD1 covers 7 bases. V dropped 5 bases and J dropped 2; count of bases not matched to a gene: 4. Looked up from germline, CDR1 is LGHNA and CDR2 is YSLEER. The CDR3 loop spans 14 amino acids. The CDR3 loop reads CASSRQGNTDTQYF. In nucleotides, the CDR3 is TGCGCCAGCAGCAGACAGGGCAACACAGATACGCAGTATTTT.

This chain links TRBV5-1 with TRBJ1-2; D perhaps matches TRBD1 (6 bases). V dropped 7 bases and J dropped 4 bases, with 20 bases sitting between them. This CDR3 has 15 residues. The germline V gene encodes CDR1 SGHRS and CDR2 YFSETQ. The DNA of the CDR3 is TGCGCCAGCTCTTCGGACCCCGGGACAACCTATGGCTACACCTTC. This encodes CASSSDPGTTYGYTF.

The chain is built from TRBV15 and TRBJ2-1; TRBD1 aligns across 8 bases. Germline CDR1 is LNHNV and CDR2 is YYDKDF (reference sequence). Germline trimming cut 3 bases from V and 7 bases from J; bases unmatched to any gene: 8. The CDR3 runs to 15 residues. The CDR3 coding sequence is TGTGCCACCAGCAGTGGACAGGGCAAAGCGAATGAGCAGTTCTTC. This codes for CATSSGQGKANEQFF. The full variable domain, with the rest looked up from reference TRBV15 and TRBJ2-1, is DAMVIQNPRYQVTQFGKPVTLSCSQTLNHNVMYWYQQKSSQAPKLLFHYYDKDFNNEADTPDNFQSRRPNTSFCFLDIRSPGLGDTAMYLCATSSGQGKANEQFFGPGTRLTVL.

There are a few counts of this clone. One end of the junction is discordant with germline, which a read error may explain. The V gene is TRBV12-3 or TRBV12-4, the J gene TRBJ1-2; no clear D. This CDR3 has 13 residues. CDR3 DNA sequence: TGTGCCAGCAGCTTAGCGGGGAGAAATGGCTACACCTTC. The encoded protein is CASSLAGRNGYTF.

To note about this clone: Other DNA sequences in the sample encode the same CDR3. The chain uses TRBV5-1 and TRBJ2-7; TRBD2 might be the D (7 bases). The CDR3 runs to 16 residues. Germline V lookup: CDR1 SGHRS, CDR2 YFSETQ. Trimming left V 0 bases short and J 2 bases short, with 15 bases between. For the CDR3, the DNA is TGCGCCAGCAGCTTGGGGGGGGGCGGGAAAACCTACGAGCAGTACTTC. Translation: CASSLGGGGKTYEQYF.

The chain joins TRBV7-3 to TRBJ2-2; the match to TRBD2 covers 12 bases. Germline V gives CDR1 SGHTA, CDR2 FQGTGA. The ends lost 1 base at V and 0 bases at J; junction bases unmatched: 12. The CDR3 has 21 amino acids. The CDR3 DNA sequence: TGTGCCAGCAGCTTAATAGGGGGAACTAGCGGGAGGCGCCCGAACACCGGGGAGCTGTTTTTT. Protein: CASSLIGGTSGRRPNTGELFF.

This clone was seen a handful of times. This sequence joins TRBV5-1 and TRBJ2-7, with 9 nucleotides matching TRBD1. V shed 4 bases, J shed 1 base, and the junction held 12 bases outside the gene matches. The CDR3 loop spans 17 amino acids. From germline, CDR1 is SGHRS and CDR2 YFSETQ. This CDR3 reads CASSLPGTGSFSYEQYF. The CDR3 coding sequence is TGCGCCAGCAGCCTACCCGGGACAGGGTCTTTTTCCTACGAGCAGTACTTC.

CDR3 in DNA: TGTGCCAGCAGCCCGACTTCAACCCCTTACAATGAGCAGTTCTTC. This codes for CASSPTSTPYNEQFF. The V call is TRBV5-4, the J call TRBJ2-1; D uncertain. CDR1 and CDR2 (germline): SGHNT, YYREEE (reference sequence). V was trimmed by 4 bases and J by 4 bases, leaving 15 bases between them. This CDR3 region has 15 residues.

V usage is TRBV24-1 and J usage is TRBJ2-5; 12 bases map to TRBD1. CDR3 length: 17 residues. Per germline, CDR1 KGHDR and CDR2 SFDVKD. Losses at the gene ends were 5 bases for V and 3 bases for J; bases not matched to a gene: 9. CDR3 protein: CATSGPGQGAREETQYF. The CDR3 DNA sequence: TGTGCCACCAGTGGCCCGGGACAGGGGGCGCGGGAAGAGACCCAGTACTTC.

In its sample, this clone was seen once. The CDR3 loop is CAISGLAESFSGEQFF. The CDR3 DNA sequence: TGTGCCATCAGCGGACTAGCAGAGTCCTTCTCGGGTGAGCAGTTCTTC. This chain uses TRBV10-3 with TRBJ2-1; 8 nucleotides agree with TRBD2. The CDR3 runs 16 residues. V shed 6 bases, J shed 9 bases, and the junction held 16 bases outside the gene matches. Germline assignment: CDR1 ENHRY and CDR2 SYGVKD.